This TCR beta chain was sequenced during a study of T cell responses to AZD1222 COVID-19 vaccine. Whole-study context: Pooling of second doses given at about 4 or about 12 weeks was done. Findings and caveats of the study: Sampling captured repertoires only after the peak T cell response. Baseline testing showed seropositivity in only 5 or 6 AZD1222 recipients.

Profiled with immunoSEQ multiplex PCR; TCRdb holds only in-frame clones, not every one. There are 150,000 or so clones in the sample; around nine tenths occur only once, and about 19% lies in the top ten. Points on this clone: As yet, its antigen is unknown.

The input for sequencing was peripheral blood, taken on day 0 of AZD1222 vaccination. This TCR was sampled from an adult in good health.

The CDR3: CASSLSRDRDSYEQYF. The CDR3 bases are TGTGCCAGCAGCCTAAGCCGGGACAGGGACTCCTACGAGCAGTACTTC. V and J are TRBV27 and TRBJ2-7; 9 bases align to TRBD1. This CDR3 is 16 amino acids long. V lost 6 bases, J lost 0 bases, and 9 bases stayed unmatched. CDR1 and CDR2 (germline): MNHEY, SMNVEV (reference sequence).